The text below deals with one T cell receptor (beta chain). J lost 0 bases, V lost 6 bases, and 8 bases had no gene match. The CDR3 consists of 15 residues. Germline assignment: CDR1 SGHVS and CDR2 FQNEAQ. This sample was taken from a study of blood T cell repertoires in COVID-19. Clones were read by immunoSEQ multiplex PCR, and TCRdb kept only the in-frame ones, dropping some. This sample has 80,000 to 100,000 clones; 70% to 90% occur once, and the top ten carry over 10%. This TCR was sampled from a woman between 55 and 75 years old in a cohort sampled during active or convalescent COVID-19. The specimen was peripheral blood. The gene calls are TRBV7-8 and TRBJ2-7; 7 nucleotides align to TRBD2. CDR3 nucleotides: TGTGCCAGCAGGATCGTGGGACTAAGCTCCTACGAGCAGTACTTC. Translation: CASRIVGLSSYEQYF.